Shown below are 13 T cell receptor beta chains from a single sample sequenced in a study of chemoradiotherapy in HPV16-positive cancers (dated by TCRdb to 2021 to 2024). Library prep was done by the immunoSEQ multiplex PCR assay. Here the immuneACCESS table is served through TCRdb, limited to in-frame sequences with V and J called. Missing clones are a known gap in these copies; in checked studies unresolved V genes cover under half, and the rest lacks a known reason. This sample comprises under 6,500 clones, 77% of them detected only once. The ten largest clones represent around 19% of the sample. Specimen: tumor tissue, collected from a patient who underwent chemoradiotherapy. The receptors stem from a human donor with HPV-associated anogenital cancer.

The chain is built from TRBV6-6 and TRBJ2-3; possible D gene TRBD1, 6 bases. Germline V gives CDR1 MNHNY, CDR2 SVGAGI (reference sequence). This CDR3 is built from 12 residues. V was clipped by 6 bases and J by 6 bases, with 10 bases between them. This chain's CDR3 is CASSLQGDTQYF. In DNA, the CDR3 is TGTGCCAGCAGCTTACAGGGTGATACGCAGTATTTT.

The V call is TRBV5-1, the J call TRBJ1-3; D is undetermined. The V end was cut by 4 bases, the J end by 3 bases, with 14 bases between. The CDR3 runs 15 residues. The germline gives CDR1 SGHRS, CDR2 YFSETQ. CDR3 protein: CASSPQARLGNTIYF. Written as DNA, the CDR3 is TGCGCCAGCAGCCCTCAGGCGAGGCTTGGAAACACCATATATTTT.

The genes are TRBV7-2 and TRBJ1-6; D is unresolved. CDR3 size: 14 residues. The V gene lost 4 bases and the J gene lost 4 bases, with 8 bases spanning the gap. Germline V gives CDR1 SGHTA, CDR2 FQGNSA. The DNA for the CDR3 is TGTGCCAGCAGCTCCACGTCGTATAATTCACCCCTCCACTTT. Amino acid sequence: CASSSTSYNSPLHF.

This chain uses TRBV7-9 with TRBJ2-1, with D perhaps given as TRBD1 or TRBD2 (6 bases each). Germline assignment: CDR1 SEHNR and CDR2 FQNEAQ (reference sequence). The CDR3 covers 15 residues. Trimming left V 2 bases short and J 10 bases short, with 18 bases between. CDR3 amino acids: CASSLITGRIVEQFF. The CDR3 nucleotides read TGTGCCAGCAGCTTAATTACAGGGAGGATTGTGGAGCAGTTCTTC.

V is TRBV2 and J is TRBJ2-1; 15 nucleotides align to TRBD2. Germline V lookup: CDR1 SNHLY, CDR2 FYNNEI. Trimming cost V 4 bases and J 8 bases; bases outside gene matches: 9. The CDR3 is 17 amino acids. The CDR3 DNA reads TGTGCCAGCAGTGGACGAGGACTAGCGGGGGGGATAGATGAGCAGTTCTTC. Its translation is CASSGRGLAGGIDEQFF. The full variable domain, in which reference TRBV2 and TRBJ2-1 provide the parts outside the CDR3, is EPEVTQTPSHQVTQMGQEVILRCVPISNHLYFYWYRQILGQKVEFLVSFYNNEISEKSEIFDDQFSVERPDGSNFTLKIRSTKLEDSAMYFCASSGRGLAGGIDEQFFGPGTRLTVL.

The chain couples TRBV7-9 to TRBJ2-3; a possible D gene is TRBD2 (6 bases). This CDR3 is built from 15 residues. Germline CDR1 and CDR2: SEHNR and FQNEAQ (reference sequence). Trimming removed 3 bases from V and 0 bases from J, with 10 bases in between. The CDR3 DNA is TGTGCCAGCAGCTTCTTCGGGGGAAGCACAGATACGCAGTATTTT. Translating gives CASSFFGGSTDTQYF.

The chain employs TRBV5-1 and TRBJ2-1, with D perhaps TRBD1 (5 bases). With 5 bases removed from V and 0 bases from J, the gap between germline ends came to 6 bases. From germline, CDR1 is SGHRS and CDR2 YFSETQ. This CDR3 is 13 amino acids long. The CDR3: CASRTDSYNEQFF. The CDR3 nucleotides are TGCGCCAGCAGGACAGACTCCTACAATGAGCAGTTCTTC.

This clone appeared a few times. V usage is TRBV11-3 and J usage is TRBJ2-7, with D perhaps TRBD1 (6 bases). The CDR3 runs 13 residues. Germline V gene lookup returns CDR1 SGHNT and CDR2 YENEEA. Trimming shortened V by 2 bases and J by 3 bases, and 8 bases separated the two germline ends. CDR3 residues: CASSLRDNYEQYF. CDR3 nucleotides: TGTGCCAGCAGCTTACGGGACAACTACGAGCAGTACTTC.

V usage is TRBV5-1 and J usage is TRBJ1-2; tentative D call: TRBD1 (6 bases). V was cut by 4 bases and J by 7 bases, with 17 bases left in between. CDR1 SGHRS and CDR2 YFSETQ come from the germline V gene. The CDR3 consists of 14 residues. CDR3: CASSPRGGALGYTF. The CDR3 coding sequence is TGCGCCAGCAGCCCGCGAGGGGGGGCCCTTGGCTACACCTTC.

This chain links TRBV6-5 with TRBJ2-7; unclear D gene. Germline CDR1 and CDR2: MNHEY and SVGAGI. The CDR3 spans 11 residues. V gave up 6 bases and J gave up 6 bases, with 9 bases separating them. The CDR3, as DNA: TGTGCCAGCAGGGGCTCCGGCGAGCAGTACTTC. Its protein is CASRGSGEQYF.

The chain joins TRBV18 to TRBJ1-6; perhaps TRBD1 as D (6 bases). Germline V gene data show CDR1 as KGHSH and CDR2 as LQKENI. Trimming removed 3 bases at V and 8 bases at J, with 17 bases between. This CDR3 contains 16 residues. The CDR3 loop reads CASSPSTGGGDSPLHF. The DNA of the CDR3 is TGTGCCAGCTCACCCTCGACAGGAGGAGGCGATTCACCCCTCCACTTT.

This clone was recorded a few times. The J gene is TRBJ2-5, the V gene TRBV5-4, with a possible D match to TRBD1 (5 bases). CDR3 size: 14 residues. Looked up from germline, CDR1 is SGHNT and CDR2 is YYREEE (reference sequence). The V gene lost 1 base and the J gene lost 0 bases, with 7 bases spanning the gap. CDR3 sequence: CASSLTGDQETQYF. For the CDR3, the DNA is TGTGCCAGCAGCTTGACAGGAGACCAAGAGACCCAGTACTTC.

The chain combines TRBV27 with TRBJ2-7, with a weak D call TRBD2 (5 bases). The CDR3 spans 16 residues. The V end lost 6 bases, the J end lost 7 bases, and 25 bases lay between the germline ends. CDR1 is MNHEY and CDR2 is SMNVEV in the germline V gene (reference sequence). CDR3 bases: TGTGCCAGCAGGCCCCCGGGTTCCCATATTAGGAGGGAGCAGTACTTC. Translated, it gives CASRPPGSHIRREQYF.